The clone carrying this TCR beta chain was seen a few times. The antigen remains unidentified. TCRdb's copy holds only in-frame clones and misses some; the assay was immunoSEQ multiplex PCR. The sample has some 200,000 clones; about three quarters are singletons. The data stem from a study of cytotoxic CD8 clonotypes in ibrutinib-treated CLL. Across the whole study: Patients: about 11 relapsed/refractory, some 16 treatment-naive, 17 IGHV unmutated. Findings and caveats of the study: Age-matched healthy donor levels were exceeded by baseline clonality, which tracked circulating CD8+ T-cell counts. Public clonotypes were rare and shrank or held steady on treatment.

The TCR was taken from a human donor with chronic lymphocytic leukemia. Material: PBMCs, obtained after 12 months of ibrutinib treatment.

This chain's CDR3 is CASSSNIYTEAFF. CDR3 DNA sequence: TGTGCCAGCAGTTCTAACATTTACACTGAAGCTTTCTTT. The rearrangement links TRBV27 to TRBJ1-1; D not certain. Looked up from germline, CDR1 is MNHEY and CDR2 is SMNVEV (reference sequence). The length of the CDR3 is 13 residues. V was pared by 4 bases and J by 3 bases, with 9 bases between.